This TCR beta chain was identified in a study of blood T cell repertoires in COVID-19. This CDR3 region has 14 residues. Germline CDR1 reads SNHLY; CDR2 reads FYNNEI. With 0 bases removed from V and 2 bases from J, the gap between germline ends came to 7 bases. In the original workflow: The assay estimated nucleated cells by amplifying reference gene primers. TCRdb's table, derived via immunoSEQ multiplex PCR, lists solely in-frame clones and lacks some. V and J calls and clone size follow that table, whereas D and trimming were derived from the DNA. The repertoire holds 250,000 to 350,000 clones, with about nine tenths as singletons.

The chain links TRBV2 to TRBJ2-5; the D is unclear. The TCR was taken from a woman in her thirties or forties who had recovered from COVID-19. Sequenced material: peripheral blood. As DNA, the CDR3 is TGTGCCAGCAGTGAAGCGCGGCAACAAGAGACCCAGTACTTC. This codes for CASSEARQQETQYF.